This T cell receptor (beta chain) is drawn from a study of T cell responses to AZD1222 COVID-19 vaccine. CDR3 length equals 14 residues. V lost 8 bases, J lost 2 bases, and 13 bases lay in between. Germline V gives CDR1 MNHEY, CDR2 SVGAGI. Study results and caveats: There were vaccine-associated CD4 TCRs across spike, dominant at 160-218 and 743-854. Nearly half of unique spike-specific TCRs reportedly avoided B.1.351 and B.1.1.7 mutated regions. None of the repertoires were sampled until the peak T cell response had passed. White British ancestry dominated among donors, who included more females, and clonal diversity was possibly underestimated.

TCRdb's copy holds only in-frame clones and misses some; the assay was immunoSEQ multiplex PCR. The sample holds about 140,000 clones; approximately 95% are singletons and the top ten take over 0.9%. Remarks on this clone: The antigen remains unidentified.

The input for sequencing was peripheral blood, taken on day 0 of MenACWY control vaccination. The genes are TRBV6-5 and TRBJ2-4, with D tentatively TRBD1 (6 bases). The receptor was isolated from an adult in good health. CDR3: CASSLTGSKNIQYF. DNA of the CDR3: TGTGCCAGCTCCCTTACAGGGTCCAAAAACATTCAGTACTTC.